These T cell receptor beta chains were read from a single sample in a study of OX40 agonist ivuxolimab in advanced cancers. This table comes from immunoSEQ multiplex PCR, and its TCRdb copy is limited to in-frame clones, with some not included. The data show about 64,000 clones, 70% to 90% seen once. Sequenced here: CD4+ or CD8+ T cells sorted from blood, sampled in a trial of the OX40 agonist ivuxolimab. The receptors derive from an adult with an advanced solid tumor such as melanoma, head and neck, liver or kidney cancer. The CDR3 runs from the conserved cysteine through the conserved F or W. D genes are given only for firm matches. Size is stated for part of the rows, as once, few or many counts, or as a class when the clone is expanded.

v_call	d_call	clone_size	j_call	cdr3_nt	cdr3_aa
TRBV19	-	once	TRBJ1-1	TGTGCCAGTAGTAAGCCCAGGGTGAACACTGAAGCTTTCTTT	CASSKPRVNTEAFF
TRBV14	-	-	TRBJ2-1	TGTGCCAGCAGCCAACGGATCGGGACCCTGAGCTCCTACAATGAGCAGTTCTTC	CASSQRIGTLSSYNEQFF
TRBV2	TRBD2	-	TRBJ2-1	TGTGCCAGCAGTTCAATGGGGCTAGCGGGGGGGTCCTTTTGGGATGAGCAGTTCTTC	CASSSMGLAGGSFWDEQFF
TRBV5-1	TRBD1	-	TRBJ2-1	TGCGCCAGCAGCTTGACAGGGGCGCAACTCAATGAGCAGTTCTTC	CASSLTGAQLNEQFF
TRBV27	-	-	TRBJ1-5	TGTGCCAGCAGTTCTACTACTAACAGGGGCAATCAGCCCCAGCATTTT	CASSSTTNRGNQPQHF
TRBV10-3	-	-	TRBJ1-1	TGTGCCATCAGCCCCGGGGTGAACACTGAAGCTTTCTTT	CAISPGVNTEAFF
TRBV15	TRBD1	once	TRBJ2-7	TGTGCCACCAGCAGAAACACAGGGGGCTACGAGCAGTACTTC	CATSRNTGGYEQYF
TRBV7-9	-	-	TRBJ2-3	TGTGCCAGCAGCACCTACAGGGGAGGCAATACGCAGTATTTT	CASSTYRGGNTQYF
TRBV9	TRBD1	-	TRBJ1-2	TGTGCCAGCAGCGCCAGGACAGGGCACACTAACTATGGCTACACCTTC	CASSARTGHTNYGYTF
TRBV29-1	-	-	TRBJ2-1	TGCAGCGGTGGAATAGCTAGGTCCTACAATGAGCAGTTCTTC	CSGGIARSYNEQFF
TRBV9	-	-	TRBJ1-4	TGTGCCAGCAGCCCTTCACTCGGGGGGCATGAAAAACTGTTTTTT	CASSPSLGGHEKLFF
TRBV6-6	-	-	TRBJ1-3	TGTGCCAGCAGCTCTACATCTGGCTCTGGAAACACCATATATTTT	CASSSTSGSGNTIYF
TRBV5-1	-	-	TRBJ2-1	TGCGCCAGCAGCTTGGATAGGGGTAACAATGAGCAGTTCTTC	CASSLDRGNNEQFF
TRBV30	-	-	TRBJ1-5	TGTGCCTGGAGGGGCCGGGGGGAAAATCAGCCCCAGCATTTT	CAWRGRGENQPQHF
TRBV7-8	-	-	TRBJ2-7	TGTGCCAGCAGCTTAGCCGGGGTCTCCGAGCAGTACTTC	CASSLAGVSEQYF
TRBV29-1	TRBD2	-	TRBJ2-1	TGCAGCGTTGGTCGTGGGGGGGGTCTTTGGAATGAGCAGTTCTTC	CSVGRGGGLWNEQFF
TRBV5-1	TRBD2	-	TRBJ2-7	TGCGCCAGCAGCTTCGGTGGGACTAGCACTTACGAGCAGTACTTC	CASSFGGTSTYEQYF
TRBV7-2	-	once	TRBJ2-2	TGTGCCAGCAGCTTTGCCCTAGCGACCACCGGGGAGCTGTTTTTT	CASSFALATTGELFF
TRBV7-6	TRBD1	-	TRBJ1-1	TGTGCCAGCAGCTTAGTAGAGGGGGCAGGCACTGAAGCTTTCTTT	CASSLVEGAGTEAFF
TRBV10-3	TRBD2	-	TRBJ2-1	TGTGCCATCAGTGAATCGACTAGCGGAGACCGAGAGGCGCAGTTCTTC	CAISESTSGDREAQFF
TRBV7-2	-	few	TRBJ2-7	TGTGCCAGCAGCGCCGGGGTACAGGGAGGCGAGCAGTACTTC	CASSAGVQGGEQYF
TRBV19	-	-	TRBJ1-1	TGTGCCAGTAGAGAAGCAAACACTGAAGCTTTCTTT	CASREANTEAFF
TRBV19	-	few	TRBJ1-2	TGTGCCAGTAGTATGGACCTGGGGTCCTCCCAGGACGGCTACACCTTC	CASSMDLGSSQDGYTF
TRBV5-1	-	-	TRBJ1-2	TGCGCCAGCAGGCTTCAGAGAGCTAACTATGGCTACACCTTC	CASRLQRANYGYTF
TRBV18	TRBD2	-	TRBJ2-5	TGTGCCACCTCCGGGACTAGAGCGGAGACCCAGTACTTC	CATSGTRAETQYF
TRBV27	-	-	TRBJ2-1	TGTGCCAGCAGTTTAATACCGGGACGTGGCTCCTACAATGAGCAGTTCTTC	CASSLIPGRGSYNEQFF
TRBV13	-	-	TRBJ1-2	TGTGCCAGCAGCACCTCCGGGGGTGGCTACACCTTC	CASSTSGGGYTF
TRBV29-1	-	-	TRBJ2-5	TGCAGCGTTGCCCGTCTAGGGCAGTTACAAGAGACCCAGTACTTC	CSVARLGQLQETQYF
TRBV7-2	-	once	TRBJ1-6	TGTGCCAGCAGCGGAATGGGGTTTGAGGGCGGCTTAAATAATTCACCCCTCCACTTT	CASSGMGFEGGLNNSPLHF
TRBV5-1	-	-	TRBJ2-1	TGCGCCAGCAGCTCCGGGGGCAACAATGAGCAGTTCTTC	CASSSGGNNEQFF
TRBV11-2	TRBD2	-	TRBJ2-3	TGTGCCAGCAGCTTAGGACCGGGACTAGCGGGGGAGGCAGATACGCAGTATTTT	CASSLGPGLAGEADTQYF
TRBV12-2	-	-	TRBJ1-3	TGTGCAAGTCGCTTCCCAGGGGGGGGAACTTCTGGAAACACCATATATTTT	CASRFPGGGTSGNTIYF
TRBV11-2	-	-	TRBJ1-2	TGTGCCAGCAGCTCAAAAGGTTCGAACTATGGCTACACCTTC	CASSSKGSNYGYTF
TRBV18	-	-	TRBJ1-3	TGTGCCAGCTCACCACTGGGCCTGGTAGTCTCTGGAAACACCATATATTTT	CASSPLGLVVSGNTIYF
TRBV5-1	-	-	TRBJ1-6	TGCGCCAGCAGCAGTCCCAGGGAGGCTAATTCACCCCTCCACTTT	CASSSPREANSPLHF
TRBV5-5	-	once	TRBJ1-3	TGTGCCAGCAGCTTGGCAGTTGTGACTGGAAACACCATATATTTT	CASSLAVVTGNTIYF
TRBV6-1	-	once	TRBJ2-7	TGTGCCAGCCCTTCAACTAACCTCGAGCAGTACTTC	CASPSTNLEQYF
TRBV27	-	-	TRBJ1-4	TGTGCCAGCAGTCCAAGACGGAGTGCAACTAATGAAAAACTGTTTTTT	CASSPRRSATNEKLFF
TRBV19	TRBD1	-	TRBJ1-3	TGTGCCAGTAGACCGACAGGGTACCCTGGAAACACCATATATTTT	CASRPTGYPGNTIYF
TRBV4-3	-	-	TRBJ2-1	TGCGCCAGCAGCCAAGAAAGACTACCCTACAATGAGCAGTTCTTC	CASSQERLPYNEQFF
TRBV7-2	-	-	TRBJ2-2	TGTGCCAGCAGCTCGTCGCTGCGGGCAGCGAACACCGGGGAGCTGTTTTTT	CASSSSLRAANTGELFF
TRBV5-6	TRBD1	-	TRBJ1-5	TGTGCCAGCAGTTTGTTCACAGGGGTCAATCAGCCCCAGCATTTT	CASSLFTGVNQPQHF
TRBV10-3	-	-	TRBJ2-7	TGTGCCATCAGTCAAGGGGCGGGCGGGTCCTACGAGCAGTACTTC	CAISQGAGGSYEQYF
TRBV28	-	-	TRBJ1-4	TGTGCCAGCAGTTTTCCACAGGGAAATGAAAAACTGTTTTTT	CASSFPQGNEKLFF
TRBV29-1	TRBD1	-	TRBJ1-2	TGCAGCGTACGACAGGGGAAAGGCTATGGCTACACCTTC	CSVRQGKGYGYTF
TRBV19	-	-	TRBJ1-4	TGTGCCAGTAGTATTCGGCAGGGCCCAACTAATGAAAAACTGTTTTTT	CASSIRQGPTNEKLFF
TRBV6-1	-	-	TRBJ1-2	TGTGCCAGCAGGTCGGGCCCGTCCTATGGCTACACCTTC	CASRSGPSYGYTF
TRBV6-5	-	-	TRBJ2-7	TGTGCCAGCAGCCACCGTGGTTTAGCCTACGAGCAGTACTTC	CASSHRGLAYEQYF
TRBV25-1	-	-	TRBJ1-1	TGTGCCAGCAGTGATAAAGGGTGGACTGAAGCTTTCTTT	CASSDKGWTEAFF
TRBV10-3	TRBD1	-	TRBJ2-7	TGTGCCATCAGCCCGGACAGGAACCTCTACGAGCAGTACTTC	CAISPDRNLYEQYF
TRBV28	TRBD1	few	TRBJ1-4	TGTGCCAGCAGTTTGGACAGGGGGCTGGGGGAAAAACTGTTTTTT	CASSLDRGLGEKLFF
TRBV27	TRBD2	-	TRBJ2-3	TGTGCCAGCAGTCGGACTAGCTTAAGTACAGATACGCAGTATTTT	CASSRTSLSTDTQYF
TRBV5-1	TRBD2	-	TRBJ2-3	TGCGCCAGCAGCAGGGGACTAGCGGGAGGGCCAGATACGCAGTATTTT	CASSRGLAGGPDTQYF
TRBV18	-	-	TRBJ1-1	TGTGCCAGCTCACCGGCCAAGAACACTGAAGCTTTCTTT	CASSPAKNTEAFF
TRBV18	TRBD1	-	TRBJ1-6	TGTGCCAGCTCACCACAGGGGGCGCTTAGGAATTCACCCCTCCACTTT	CASSPQGALRNSPLHF
TRBV4-2	-	-	TRBJ1-5	TGTGCCAGCAGCCCTTCATCGGGCCGGGGCCGCAATCAGCCCCAGCATTTT	CASSPSSGRGRNQPQHF
TRBV11-2	-	-	TRBJ2-5	TGTGCCAGCAGCTTACTGGGAGCGGACCAAGAGACCCAGTACTTC	CASSLLGADQETQYF